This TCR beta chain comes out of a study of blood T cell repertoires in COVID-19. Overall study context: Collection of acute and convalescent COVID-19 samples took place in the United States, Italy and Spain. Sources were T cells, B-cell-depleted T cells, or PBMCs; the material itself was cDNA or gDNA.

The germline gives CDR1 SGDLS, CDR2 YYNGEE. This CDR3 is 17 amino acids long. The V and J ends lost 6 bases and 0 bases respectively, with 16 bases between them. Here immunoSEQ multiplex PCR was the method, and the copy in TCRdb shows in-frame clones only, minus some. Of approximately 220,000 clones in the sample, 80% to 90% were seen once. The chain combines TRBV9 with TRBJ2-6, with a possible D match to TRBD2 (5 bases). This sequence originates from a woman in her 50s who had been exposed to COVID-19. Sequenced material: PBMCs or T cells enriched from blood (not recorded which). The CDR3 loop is CASNEDGVSSGANVLTF. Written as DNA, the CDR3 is TGTGCCAGCAACGAAGACGGGGTTAGCTCTGGGGCCAACGTCCTGACTTTC.